This T cell receptor (beta chain) was captured by sequencing in a study of blood T cell repertoires in COVID-19. On the study more broadly: From the United States, Italy and Spain came samples of acute and convalescent COVID-19.

Germline lookup yields CDR1 SGHRS and CDR2 YFSETQ. J gave up 5 bases and V 7 bases, and 9 bases lay outside the gene matches. The CDR3 runs 13 residues. Data came from immunoSEQ multiplex PCR; TCRdb stores just in-frame clones and leaves some out. The data contain under 300,000 clones, 80% to 90% of them seen just once; the ten biggest clones take up 2.4%. Recruits, aged 18 to 89 years, lived in roughly 22 US areas. Cohort allocation depended upon clinical history that participants reported. Recovered Cohort 3 donors showed two negative PCRs, clearance, or symptom resolution. This rearrangement joins TRBV5-1 to TRBJ2-7; 7 bases align to TRBD1. The sequence was collected from a young woman who had recovered from COVID-19. The sample comprised PBMCs or T cells enriched from blood (not recorded which). CDR3 nucleotide sequence: TGCGCCAGCCAGATGACAGGGACAAACGAGCAGTACTTC. It is translated as CASQMTGTNEQYF.